This T cell receptor beta chain was profiled in a study of beta chain features in type 1 diabetes. Study overall: Sorted cells examined across all samples numbered around 99,000,000. Findings and limits, study-wide: The study found moderately but significantly shorter TCRB CDR3s in all four CD4+ subsets of Type 1 diabetes patients. Patients with type 1 diabetes carried fewer insertions and had more deletions at their VDJ junctions.

There are 13 residues in the CDR3. The ends were cut back, 7 bases at V and 1 base at J, with 9 bases in the middle. The germline V gene encodes CDR1 SEHNR and CDR2 FQNEAQ (reference sequence). Every donor provided one heparinised blood draw, which averaged approximately 100 mL. Isolated RNA was reverse transcribed in full, so expressed TCRB transcripts were sequenced. TCRdb keeps only in-frame clones here, not all; method: immunoSEQ multiplex PCR. The table records some 660,000 clones, about 14% of them present only once. This clone was observed a few times. The target antigen is unknown. This TCR was recovered from a man younger than 35 with type 1 diabetes. Sequencing was carried out using naive CD4+ T cells from blood. V gene TRBV7-9 combines with J gene TRBJ2-3; D gene ambiguous. CDR3 amino acids: CASTASGTDTQYF. CDR3 nucleotides: TGTGCCAGCACGGCTAGTGGCACAGATACGCAGTATTTT.